This T cell receptor (beta chain) was sequenced for a study of blood T cell repertoires in COVID-19. Overall study: Acute-phase and convalescent COVID-19 samples originated in the United States, Italy and Spain. Sources were T cells, B-cell-depleted T cells, or PBMCs; the material itself was cDNA or gDNA.

Germline V gene lookup returns CDR1 SGHTS and CDR2 YDEGEE. V shed 4 bases and J 6 bases; nucleotides not matched to a gene: 10. The length of the CDR3 is 15 residues. Under the authors' procedure: For nucleated cells, counts were estimated from reference gene primer amplification. TCRdb keeps only in-frame clones here, not all; method: immunoSEQ multiplex PCR. The DNA gave D and trimming, while V, J and clone size come from that table. This table has about 150,000 clones, about four fifths appearing once. The V call is TRBV5-8, the J call TRBJ2-7, with 10 bases that match TRBD2. The sample taken for sequencing was peripheral blood. The sequence was collected from a man in his 60s with acute or convalescent COVID-19. The CDR3 DNA reads TGTGCCAGCAGCCCTCCGTCGAGACTAGCGGGCGAGCAGTACTTC. It yields the protein CASSPPSRLAGEQYF. Full variable domain (missing parts from reference TRBV5-8 and TRBJ2-7): EAGVTQSPTHLIKTRGQQATLRCSPISGHTSVYWYQQALGLGLQFLLWYDEGEERNRGNFPPRFSGRQFPNYSSELNVNALELEDSALYLCASSPPSRLAGEQYFGPGTRLTVT.